These T cell receptor beta chains were read from a single sample in a study of blood T cell repertoires in COVID-19. Repertoires were generated with immunoSEQ multiplex PCR, while TCRdb's copy carries only in-frame clones and drops some. This sample has 90,000 to 100,000 clones, with approximately 91% found just once. Source material: peripheral blood. The receptor set was obtained from a man in his 60s with COVID-19, enrolled during active disease. CDR3s include the opening cysteine and the closing phenylalanine or tryptophan. The D gene is left open where the match is weak. Only some rows state a clone size, as once, few, many or a class for expanded clones.

.	TRBV2	.	TRBJ2-1	CASRVADEQFF	TGTGCCAGCAGGGTGGCGGATGAGCAGTTCTTC
.	TRBV27	.	TRBJ2-6	CASSLSPRDSGANVLTF	TGTGCCAGCAGTCTCTCCCCACGGGACTCTGGGGCCAACGTCCTGACTTTC
TRBD2	TRBV5-1	.	TRBJ2-3	CASSQLAGALTDTQYF	TGCGCCAGCAGCCAACTAGCGGGAGCCCTCACAGATACGCAGTATTTT
.	TRBV18	.	TRBJ2-5	CASSPGTSGRETQYF	TGTGCCAGCTCACCTGGGACTTCGGGAAGGGAGACCCAGTACTTC
.	TRBV4-1	.	TRBJ1-2	CASSRPPGDGYTF	TGCGCCAGCAGCCGCCCCCCCGGGGATGGCTACACCTTC
.	TRBV6-2/TRBV6-3	once	TRBJ1-2	CASSFRTELYGYTF	TGTGCCAGCAGTTTTCGGACAGAGTTATATGGCTACACCTTC
TRBD2	TRBV11-2	.	TRBJ2-5	CASSIRTSGTVGGVETQYF	TGTGCCAGCAGCATCCGGACTAGCGGGACGGTTGGGGGGGTTGAGACCCAGTACTTC
.	TRBV6-5	.	TRBJ2-2	CASSWGQNTGELFF	TGTGCCAGCAGCTGGGGACAGAACACCGGGGAGCTGTTTTTT
.	TRBV11-3	once	TRBJ2-7	CASSHVVSEPYEQYF	TGTGCCAGCAGTCACGTGGTTTCAGAACCCTACGAGCAGTACTTC
TRBD2	TRBV11-3	.	TRBJ2-1	CASSSDSGSGVNEQFF	TGTGCCAGCAGCTCAGATAGCGGGAGCGGGGTCAATGAGCAGTTCTTC
.	TRBV5-1	.	TRBJ1-1	CASSPGHRENTEAFF	TGCGCCAGCAGTCCGGGACACCGAGAGAACACTGAAGCTTTCTTT
.	TRBV19	.	TRBJ2-3	CASSGTSSTDTQYF	TGTGCCAGTTCCGGGACTTCTAGCACAGATACGCAGTATTTT